The present T cell receptor (beta chain) was sequenced within a study of blood T cells in healthy people across ages. Primers used in a second PCR of roughly 6 to 11 cycles were a sample-barcoded 5' primer and a J-beta primer mix. One entry per CDR3 protein results from TCRdb running MiXCR on the 5' RACE reads. The sample includes about 670,000 distinct CDR3 sequences, more than 45% of them seen just once. Germline CDR1 SGHRS, CDR2 YFSETQ. V lost 0 bases, J lost 0 bases, and 2 bases stayed unmatched. The CDR3 consists of 17 residues. Sequences were obtained from blood. The chain employs TRBV5-1 and TRBJ2-1; 11 nucleotides line up with TRBD2. This TCR was recovered from an elderly woman in good health. CDR3 sequence: CASSLALAGGSYNEQFF. In DNA, the CDR3 is TGCGCCAGCAGCTTGGCCCTAGCGGGAGGCTCCTACAATGAGCAGTTCTTC.